This T cell receptor (beta chain) was captured by sequencing in a study of control samples from healthy donors and cancer patients. The CDR3 length is 13 residues. Germline V CDR1 and CDR2: SQVTM, ANQGSEA. Trimming removed 4 bases from V and 4 bases from J, with 10 bases in between. Sequencing used immunoSEQ multiplex PCR; TCRdb keeps in-frame clones, though not all of them. Among hundreds of thousands of clones listed, about nine tenths were seen once. This TCR came from a man in his forties with head and neck cancer. The J gene is TRBJ2-2, the V gene TRBV29-1; D remains ambiguous. The sample was PBMCs. In nucleotides, the CDR3 is TGCAGCGTTGCGGATGGAGTCACCGGGGAGCTGTTTTTT. Translating gives CSVADGVTGELFF.